Listed below are T cell receptor beta chains from one sample, sequenced in a study of blood T cell repertoires in COVID-19. Only in-frame clones appear in the TCRdb table, and some are missing; sequencing was by immunoSEQ multiplex PCR. The sample has just over 300,000 clones, about 90% seen once. Sequencing was carried out using peripheral blood. These TCRs come from a woman aged 25 to 39 with COVID-19, enrolled during active disease. Each CDR3 is given with its conserved first and last residue. The D gene is left open where the match is weak. The size entry is marked missing in some rows and otherwise reads once, few, many or a size class.

TRBD1 | once | TRBJ2-5 | TRBV5-4 | TGTGCCAGCAGCCCGCGACAGGGGCAAGAGACCCAGTACTTC | CASSPRQGQETQYF
- | - | TRBJ1-1 | TRBV15 | TGTGCCACCAGCAGAAAGACAGGATCGAACACTGAAGCTTTCTTT | CATSRKTGSNTEAFF
TRBD1 | - | TRBJ2-1 | TRBV29-1 | TGCAGCGTTGAAAGGCCCGGACAGGGCTACAATGAGCAGTTCTTC | CSVERPGQGYNEQFF
TRBD1 | - | TRBJ2-2 | TRBV12-3/TRBV12-4 | TGTGCCAGCAGTAATCAGGGGGCCGGGGAGCTGTTTTTT | CASSNQGAGELFF
TRBD1 | - | TRBJ1-1 | TRBV6-1 | TGTGCCAGCGCCGACAGGGTTCGTAGCACTGAAGCTTTCTTT | CASADRVRSTEAFF
TRBD1 | - | TRBJ1-5 | TRBV28 | TGTGCCAGCAGTCCCCGGGTTTGGACAGGTAATCAGCCCCAGCATTTT | CASSPRVWTGNQPQHF
- | - | TRBJ2-5 | TRBV4-1 | TGCGCCAGCAGCCCCGATGGGGCAGGGGATATAGAGACCCAGTACTTC | CASSPDGAGDIETQYF
- | - | TRBJ1-6 | TRBV6-2/TRBV6-3 | TGTGCCAGCAGTTGGGGGGATTCACCCCTCCACTTT | CASSWGDSPLHF
- | - | TRBJ1-6 | TRBV7-9 | TGTGCCAGCAGTTCCCCCGGGACTCCCAATTCACCCCTCCACTTT | CASSSPGTPNSPLHF
TRBD1 | - | TRBJ1-2 | TRBV6-5 | TGTGCCAGCAGTTACACAGGGGGCGTCTTCTATGGCTACACCTTC | CASSYTGGVFYGYTF
TRBD1 | - | TRBJ1-1 | TRBV11-3 | TGTGCCAGCAGCCTCTCCGGGGGACAGGGATATTTGAACACTGAAGCTTTCTTT | CASSLSGGQGYLNTEAFF
- | once | TRBJ1-1 | TRBV11-3 | TGTGCCAGCAGCTTAGAGGGGAGGAGCACTGAAGCTTTCTTT | CASSLEGRSTEAFF
TRBD1 | - | TRBJ2-5 | TRBV27 | TGTGCCAGCAGCCCCGAGACAGGGGACCAAGAGACCCAGTACTTC | CASSPETGDQETQYF
- | - | TRBJ1-3 | TRBV7-2 | TGTGCCAGCAGCCTTCAGGGGTCAGTCGGAAACACCATATATTTT | CASSLQGSVGNTIYF